The T cell receptor beta chain described here comes from a study of T cell responses to AZD1222 COVID-19 vaccine. Whole-study findings and limits: Compared with day 0, the breadth and depth of the Spike-specific TCR repertoire rose significantly after two doses of AZD1222.

Profiling relied on immunoSEQ multiplex PCR, and the TCRdb table lists in-frame clones only, not all of them. The data hold around 130,000 clones, with 75% to 95% observed a single time. The germline CDR1 and CDR2 sequences are LNHDA and SQIVND (reference sequence). The trim removed 3 bases at V and 5 bases at J, leaving 14 bases unmatched. The CDR3 sequence is 18 residues long. A remark on this clone: Its antigen is unknown.

The chain has TRBV19 and TRBJ2-3; TRBD2 aligns across 10 bases. This receptor was taken from an adult who received the AZD1222 COVID-19 vaccine. The material sequenced was peripheral blood, taken 28 days after the second AZD1222 dose. The CDR3: CASSIRPKGLARGDTQYF. CDR3 nucleotide sequence: TGTGCCAGTAGTATTCGTCCTAAGGGACTAGCGCGCGGAGATACGCAGTATTTT.